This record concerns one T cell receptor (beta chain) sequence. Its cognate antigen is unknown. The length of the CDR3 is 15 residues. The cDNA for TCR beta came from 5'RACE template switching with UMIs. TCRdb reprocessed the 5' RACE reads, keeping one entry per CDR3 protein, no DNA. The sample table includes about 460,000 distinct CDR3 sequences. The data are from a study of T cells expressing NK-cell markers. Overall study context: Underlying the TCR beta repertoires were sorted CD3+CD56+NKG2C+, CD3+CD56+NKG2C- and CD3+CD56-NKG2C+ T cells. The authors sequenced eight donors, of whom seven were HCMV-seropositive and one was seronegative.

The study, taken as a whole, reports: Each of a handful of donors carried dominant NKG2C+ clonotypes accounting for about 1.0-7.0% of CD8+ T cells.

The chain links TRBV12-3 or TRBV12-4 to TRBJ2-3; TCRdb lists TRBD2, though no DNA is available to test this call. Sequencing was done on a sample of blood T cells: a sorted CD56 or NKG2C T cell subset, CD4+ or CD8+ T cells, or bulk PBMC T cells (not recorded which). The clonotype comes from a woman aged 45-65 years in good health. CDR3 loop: CASTQVGRAADTQYF.